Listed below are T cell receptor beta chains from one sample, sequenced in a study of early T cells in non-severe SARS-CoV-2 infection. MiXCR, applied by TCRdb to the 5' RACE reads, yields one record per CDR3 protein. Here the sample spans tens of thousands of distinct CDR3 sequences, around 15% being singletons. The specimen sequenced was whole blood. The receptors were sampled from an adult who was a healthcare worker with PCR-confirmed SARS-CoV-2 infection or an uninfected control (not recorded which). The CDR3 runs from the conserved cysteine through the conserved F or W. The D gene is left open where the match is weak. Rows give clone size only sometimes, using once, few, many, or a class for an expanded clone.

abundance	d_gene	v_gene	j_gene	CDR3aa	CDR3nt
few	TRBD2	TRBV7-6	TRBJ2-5	CASRGLAEETQYF	TGTGCCAGCCGGGGACTAGCGGAAGAGACCCAGTACTTC
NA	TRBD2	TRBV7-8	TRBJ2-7	CASSLDLAVTYEQYF	TGTGCCAGCAGCTTAGACCTAGCGGTGACCTACGAGCAGTACTTC
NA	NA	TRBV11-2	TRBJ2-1	CASSLDRPGYDEQFF	TGTGCCAGCAGCTTAGATCGCCCGGGGTACGATGAGCAGTTCTTC
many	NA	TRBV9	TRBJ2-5	CASSVVGTPGVVEETQYF	TGTGCCAGCAGCGTAGTAGGGACACCAGGGGTAGTCGAAGAGACCCAGTACTTC
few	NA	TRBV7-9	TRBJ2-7	CASSWTIHEQYF	TGTGCCAGCAGCTGGACCATCCACGAGCAGTACTTC
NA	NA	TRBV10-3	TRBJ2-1	CAISEGGADSSYNEQFF	TGTGCCATCAGTGAGGGTGGAGCAGATAGCTCCTACAATGAGCAGTTCTTC
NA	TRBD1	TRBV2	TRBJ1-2	CASKGGNRGVSGYTF	TGTGCCAGCAAAGGAGGGAACAGGGGTGTCTCCGGCTACACCTTC
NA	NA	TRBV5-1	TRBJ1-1	CASSLAPGSTATEAFF	TGCGCCAGCAGCTTGGCCCCAGGGTCGACGGCCACTGAAGCTTTCTTT
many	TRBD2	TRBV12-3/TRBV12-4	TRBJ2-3	CASSPRGSGGPVDTQYF	TGTGCCAGCAGTCCTAGGGGGTCGGGGGGGCCGGTGGATACGCAGTATTTT
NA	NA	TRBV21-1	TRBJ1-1	CASPDTGRGTEAFF	TGTGCCAGTCCCGATACGGGGAGGGGAACTGAAGCTTTCTTT
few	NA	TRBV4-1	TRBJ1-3	CASSQAPPPASGNTIYF	TGCGCCAGCAGCCAAGCTCCCCCTCCGGCCTCTGGAAACACCATATATTTT
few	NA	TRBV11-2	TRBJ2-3	CASSLLTSTDTQYF	TGTGCCAGCAGCTTACTAACTAGCACAGATACGCAGTATTTT
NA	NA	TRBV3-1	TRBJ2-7	CASRQTGILYEQYF	TGTGCCAGCAGACAGACCGGAATCCTCTACGAGCAGTACTTC
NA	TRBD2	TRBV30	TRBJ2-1	CAWSPTGGDEQFF	TGTGCCTGGAGTCCCACGGGGGGGGATGAGCAGTTCTTC
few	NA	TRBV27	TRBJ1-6	CASSPSSALYNSPLHF	TGTGCCAGCAGTCCTTCCTCGGCACTGTATAATTCACCCCTCCACTTT
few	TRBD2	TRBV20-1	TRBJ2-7	CSAMGLAAPYEQYF	TGCAGTGCTATGGGACTAGCGGCTCCCTACGAGCAGTACTTC
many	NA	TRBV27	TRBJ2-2	CASSINSGELFF	TGTGCCAGCAGTATAAATTCGGGGGAGCTGTTTTTT
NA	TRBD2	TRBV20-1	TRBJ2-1	CSARFEGTAGLADYNEQFF	TGCAGTGCTAGATTCGAGGGGACTGCGGGACTAGCGGATTACAATGAGCAGTTCTTC
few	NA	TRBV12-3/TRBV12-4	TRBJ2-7	CASSPPATGRHEQYF	TGTGCCAGCAGTCCCCCCGCGACAGGCCGGCACGAGCAGTACTTC
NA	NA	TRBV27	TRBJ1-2	CASSFLSADGYTF	TGTGCCAGCAGTTTTTTGTCCGCGGATGGCTACACCTTC
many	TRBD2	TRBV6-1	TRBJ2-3	CASTQDGLAGVLREGF	TGTGCCAGCACTCAAGACGGACTAGCGGGAGTTCTCCGAGAGGGTTTT
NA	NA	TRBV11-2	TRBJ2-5	CASSQGLRPQETQYF	TGTGCCAGCAGCCAGGGGCTCCGACCGCAAGAGACCCAGTACTTC
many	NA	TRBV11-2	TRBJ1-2	CASSPSGSYNYGYTF	TGTGCCAGCAGTCCCTCTGGCAGTTATAACTATGGCTACACCTTC
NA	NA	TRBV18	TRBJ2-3	CASSPFGASSSTDTQYF	TGTGCCAGCTCACCATTCGGCGCATCCTCTAGCACAGATACGCAGTATTTT
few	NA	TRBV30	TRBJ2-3	CAWSVSSGEDTQYF	TGTGCCTGGAGTGTGTCGTCGGGGGAAGATACGCAGTATTTT
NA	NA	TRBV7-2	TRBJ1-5	CASSIQPSNQPQHF	TGTGCCAGCAGCATACAGCCTAGCAATCAGCCCCAGCATTTT
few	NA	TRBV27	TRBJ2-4	CASSTGLPRAKNIQYF	TGTGCCAGCAGTACTGGACTTCCTAGGGCCAAAAACATTCAGTACTTC
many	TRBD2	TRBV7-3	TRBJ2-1	CASSLMRGGNEQFF	TGTGCCAGCAGCTTAATGCGGGGGGGCAATGAGCAGTTCTTC
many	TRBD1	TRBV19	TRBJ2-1	CASSSPPLDRGELKQFF	TGTGCCAGTAGTTCCCCACCCCTGGACAGGGGAGAGCTTAAGCAGTTCTTC
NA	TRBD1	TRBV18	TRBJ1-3	CASSLQGSGNTIYF	TGTGCCAGCTCACTACAGGGGTCTGGAAACACCATATATTTT
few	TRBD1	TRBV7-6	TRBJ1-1	CASSLGTGNTEAFF	TGTGCCAGCAGCTTGGGGACAGGGAACACTGAAGCTTTCTTT
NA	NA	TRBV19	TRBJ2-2	CATSGRTGELFF	TGTGCCACCTCGGGCAGGACCGGGGAGCTGTTTTTT
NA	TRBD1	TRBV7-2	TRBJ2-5	CASSLQGARETQYF	TGTGCCAGCAGCTTACAGGGGGCGCGAGAGACCCAGTACTTC
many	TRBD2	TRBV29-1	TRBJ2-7	CSVTSGGAYEQYF	TGCAGCGTGACTAGCGGGGGGGCCTACGAGCAGTACTTC
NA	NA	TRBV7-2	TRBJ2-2	CASSLYKSGELFF	TGTGCCAGCAGCTTATATAAGTCTGGGGAGCTGTTTTTT
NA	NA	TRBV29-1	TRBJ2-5	CSVGHGQETQYF	TGCAGCGTCGGACACGGCCAAGAGACCCAGTACTTC
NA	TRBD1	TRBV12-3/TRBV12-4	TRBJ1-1	CASSPGTGYTEAFF	TGTGCCAGCAGCCCCGGGACAGGGTACACTGAAGCTTTCTTT
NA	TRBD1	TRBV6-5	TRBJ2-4	CASSFLSADRENIQYF	TGTGCCAGCAGTTTCCTCTCCGCGGACAGGGAAAACATTCAGTACTTC
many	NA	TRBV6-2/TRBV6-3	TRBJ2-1	CASSYWHNEQFF	TGTGCCAGCAGTTACTGGCACAATGAGCAGTTCTTC
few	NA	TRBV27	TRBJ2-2	CASSSHSTAGELFF	TGTGCCAGCAGTTCCCACTCGACTGCCGGGGAGCTGTTTTTT
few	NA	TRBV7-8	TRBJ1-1	CASSFDGGGTEAFF	TGTGCCAGCAGCTTCGATGGGGGGGGCACTGAAGCTTTCTTT
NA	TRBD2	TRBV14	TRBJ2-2	CASSHSGGPSNTGELFF	TGTGCCAGCAGCCATAGCGGGGGTCCTTCGAACACCGGGGAGCTGTTTTTT
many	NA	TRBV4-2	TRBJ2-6	CASSQAPGWSSGANVLTF	TGTGCCAGCAGCCAAGCACCAGGATGGAGCTCTGGGGCCAACGTCCTGACTTTC
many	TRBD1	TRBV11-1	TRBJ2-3	CASSRGQPTDTQYF	TGTGCCAGCAGCCGGGGACAGCCCACAGATACGCAGTATTTT
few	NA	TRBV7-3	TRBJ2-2	CASTKDPSSGPGELFF	TGTGCCAGCACAAAGGATCCATCGAGTGGACCCGGGGAGCTGTTTTTT
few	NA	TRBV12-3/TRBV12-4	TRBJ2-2	CASSPGFLHPNTGELFF	TGTGCCAGCAGTCCGGGCTTTCTTCACCCGAACACCGGGGAGCTGTTTTTT
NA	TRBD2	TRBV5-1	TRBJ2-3	CASSLEGGSSTDTQYF	TGCGCCAGCAGCTTGGAGGGCGGGAGTAGCACAGATACGCAGTATTTT